The T cell receptor beta chain described here comes from a study of shared clonotypes between healthy human individuals. Findings of the study overall: Non-shared clonotypes had lower generation probabilities than those shared by all four donors. The study drew on few donors, limiting represented genetic and exposure-history diversity.

The test was conducted at deep level. Replicate sorted-subset PCRs were loaded with approximately 200 ng DNA, approximately 31,000 T cell genomes. TCRdb's table, derived via immunoSEQ multiplex PCR, lists solely in-frame clones and lacks some. This table has approximately 2.4 million clones, nearly 97% appearing once. With V trimmed by 6 bases and J by 3 bases, 7 bases remained unmatched. CDR1 is MNHNS and CDR2 is SASEGT in the germline V gene. This CDR3 is 15 amino acids long. With regard to this clone: What it binds is not known.

The gene calls are TRBV6-1 and TRBJ2-7, with 11 bases lining up with TRBD2. The sequencing input was naive CD4+ T cells sorted from blood. Regarding subset: CD45RA+ positively selected. This TCR came from a man younger than 35 in good health. The CDR3 sequence is CASRGTSGYLYEQYF. DNA for the CDR3: TGTGCCAGCAGGGGGACTAGCGGATACCTCTACGAGCAGTACTTC.